This T cell receptor beta chain comes out of a study of T cells in Graves' hyperthyroidism and ophthalmopathy. Amplification of TCR beta CDR3 regions used RNA as the template. First-round RT-PCR of the TCR CDR3 relied on the HTBI primer set. TCRdb ran MiXCR on the multiplex PCR reads and lists one entry per CDR3 protein. Of roughly 500,000 distinct CDR3 sequences listed, about 15% are singletons. J gave up 4 bases and V 7 bases, and 4 bases lay outside the gene matches. Germline V gene sequence: CDR1 MNHEY, CDR2 SMNVEV (reference sequence). The CDR3 loop spans 14 amino acids. This clonotype has more than one count but fewer than ten. The antigen is undetermined. The blood was taken when hyperthyroidism was first diagnosed, before any ophthalmopathy symptoms showed up. Isolation of PBMCs was performed on 8 to 10 ml fresh peripheral blood. The study's findings and limits: Stable hyperthyroidism was told apart from ophthalmopathy by a model built on 13 V-J features. For ophthalmopathy, model prediction preceded onset by a median about 6.2 months.

The chain carries TRBV27 and TRBJ2-5; 12 bases map to TRBD2. The specimen sequenced was blood. The receptor was isolated from a woman aged 25-40 years with Graves' hyperthyroidism that later progressed to Graves' ophthalmopathy. This CDR3 is CASMGLAGRETQYF. The DNA for the CDR3 is TGTGCCAGCATGGGACTAGCGGGTAGAGAGACCCAGTACTTC.